This TCR beta chain was profiled in a study of T cell changes during pregnancy in multiple sclerosis. The CDR3 is 16 residues long. Germline V gene lookup returns CDR1 LGHNA and CDR2 YSLEER. Unmatched junction bases numbered 4, after V lost 0 bases and J lost 5 bases. Produced via immunoSEQ multiplex PCR; TCRdb's table is partial and in-frame only. Here the sample spans 39,000 or so clones, 90% to 95% being singletons. The receptor comes from a female donor with multiple sclerosis, enrolled in a pregnancy study. Source: CD8+ T cells from peripheral blood mononuclear cells, taken in the third trimester of pregnancy. The V and J genes are TRBV4-3 and TRBJ2-1, with TRBD2 matching over 10 bases. The CDR3 reads CASSQDASGRNNEQFF. CDR3 nucleotides: TGCGCCAGCAGCCAAGATGCTAGCGGGAGAAACAATGAGCAGTTCTTC.